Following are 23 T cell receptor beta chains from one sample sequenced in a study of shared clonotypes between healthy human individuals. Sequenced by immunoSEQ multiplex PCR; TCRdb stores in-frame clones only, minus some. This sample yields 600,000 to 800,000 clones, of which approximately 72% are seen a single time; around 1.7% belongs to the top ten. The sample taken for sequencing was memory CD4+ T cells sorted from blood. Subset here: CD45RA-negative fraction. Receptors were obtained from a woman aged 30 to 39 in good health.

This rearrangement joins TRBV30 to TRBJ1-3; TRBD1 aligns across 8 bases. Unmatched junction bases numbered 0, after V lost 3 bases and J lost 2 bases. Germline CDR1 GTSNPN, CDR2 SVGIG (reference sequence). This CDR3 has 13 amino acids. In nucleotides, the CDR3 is TGTGCCTGGAGCAGGGGGCCTGGAAACACCATATATTTT. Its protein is CAWSRGPGNTIYF.

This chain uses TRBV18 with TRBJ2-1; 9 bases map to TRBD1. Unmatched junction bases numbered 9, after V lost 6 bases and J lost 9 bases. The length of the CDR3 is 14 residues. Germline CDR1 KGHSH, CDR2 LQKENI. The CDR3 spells CASSADRGAGEQFF. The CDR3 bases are TGTGCCAGCTCCGCGGACAGGGGTGCCGGTGAGCAGTTCTTC.

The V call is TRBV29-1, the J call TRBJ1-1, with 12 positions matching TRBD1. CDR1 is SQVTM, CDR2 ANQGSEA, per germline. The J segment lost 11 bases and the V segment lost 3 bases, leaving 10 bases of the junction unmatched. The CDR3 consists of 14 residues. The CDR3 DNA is TGCAGCGTTGAGCGTCCCGGGACAGGGGGCCGGGCTTTCTTT. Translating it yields CSVERPGTGGRAFF.

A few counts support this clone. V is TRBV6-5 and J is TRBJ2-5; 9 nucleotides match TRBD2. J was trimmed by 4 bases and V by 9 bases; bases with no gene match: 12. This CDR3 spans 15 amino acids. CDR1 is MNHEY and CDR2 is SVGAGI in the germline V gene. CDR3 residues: CASSRAGGRGETQYF. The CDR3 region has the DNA TGTGCCAGTTCACGTGCGGGGGGGAGAGGAGAGACCCAGTACTTC.

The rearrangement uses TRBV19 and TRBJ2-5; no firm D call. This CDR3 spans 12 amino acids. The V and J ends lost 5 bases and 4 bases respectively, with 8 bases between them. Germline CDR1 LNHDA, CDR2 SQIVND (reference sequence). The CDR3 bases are TGTGCCAGTAGTCCTTGGGGAGAGACCCAGTACTTC. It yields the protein CASSPWGETQYF.

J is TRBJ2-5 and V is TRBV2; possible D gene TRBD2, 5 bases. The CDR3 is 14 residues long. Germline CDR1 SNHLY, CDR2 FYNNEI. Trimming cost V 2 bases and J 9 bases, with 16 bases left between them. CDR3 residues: CASSEPDGPGSQYF. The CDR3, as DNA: TGTGCCAGCAGTGAACCGGACGGGCCGGGGTCCCAGTACTTC.

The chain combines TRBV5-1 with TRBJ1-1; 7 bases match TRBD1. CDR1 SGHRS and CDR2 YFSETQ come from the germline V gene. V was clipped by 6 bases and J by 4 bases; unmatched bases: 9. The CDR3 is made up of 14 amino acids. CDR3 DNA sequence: TGCGCCAGCAACACTCAGGGGGTCGGCACTGAAGCTTTCTTT. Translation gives CASNTQGVGTEAFF.

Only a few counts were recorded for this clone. CDR3 region: CSAKGVLGSFF. The CDR3 coding sequence is TGCAGTGCTAAAGGGGTCCTTGGATCTTTCTTT. This chain joins TRBV20-1 and TRBJ1-1, with D possibly being TRBD1 (5 bases). CDR1 is DFQATT and CDR2 is SNEGSKA in the germline V gene (reference sequence). V lost 4 bases and J lost 12, with 15 bases in between. The CDR3 covers 11 residues.

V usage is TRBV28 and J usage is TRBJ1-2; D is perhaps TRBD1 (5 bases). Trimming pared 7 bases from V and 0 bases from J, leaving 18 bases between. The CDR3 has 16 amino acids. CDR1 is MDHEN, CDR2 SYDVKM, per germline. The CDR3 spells CASTKTLVGANYGYTF. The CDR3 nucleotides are TGTGCCAGCACCAAAACCCTCGTGGGGGCTAACTATGGCTACACCTTC.

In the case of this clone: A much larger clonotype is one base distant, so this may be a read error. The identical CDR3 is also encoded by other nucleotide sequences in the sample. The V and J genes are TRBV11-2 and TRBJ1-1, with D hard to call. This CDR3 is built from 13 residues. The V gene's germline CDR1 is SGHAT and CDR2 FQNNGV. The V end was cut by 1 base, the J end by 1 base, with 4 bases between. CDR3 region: CASSLGGNTEAFF. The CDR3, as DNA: TGTGCCAGCAGCTTAGGGGGGAACACTGAAGCTTTCTTT.

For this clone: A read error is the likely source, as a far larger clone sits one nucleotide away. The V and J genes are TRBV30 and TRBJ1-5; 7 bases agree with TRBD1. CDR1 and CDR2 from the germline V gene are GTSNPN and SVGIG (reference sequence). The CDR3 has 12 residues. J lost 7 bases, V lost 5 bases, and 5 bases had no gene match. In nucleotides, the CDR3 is TGTGCCTGGGACAGGGTCGGCCAGCCCCAGCATTTT. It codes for CAWDRVGQPQHF.

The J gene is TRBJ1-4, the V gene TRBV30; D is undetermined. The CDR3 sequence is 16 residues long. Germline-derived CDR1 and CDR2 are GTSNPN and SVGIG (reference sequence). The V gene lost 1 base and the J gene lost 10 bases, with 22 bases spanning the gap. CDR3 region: CAWSAFGGWSRGKLFF. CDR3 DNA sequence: TGTGCCTGGAGTGCATTTGGAGGTTGGTCAAGAGGAAAACTGTTTTTT. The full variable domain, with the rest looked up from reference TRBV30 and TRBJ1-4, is SQTIHQWPATLVQPVGSPLSLECTVEGTSNPNLYWYRQAAGRGLQLLFYSVGIGQISSEVPQNLSASRPQDRQFILSSKKLLLSDSGFYLCAWSAFGGWSRGKLFFGSGTQLSVL.

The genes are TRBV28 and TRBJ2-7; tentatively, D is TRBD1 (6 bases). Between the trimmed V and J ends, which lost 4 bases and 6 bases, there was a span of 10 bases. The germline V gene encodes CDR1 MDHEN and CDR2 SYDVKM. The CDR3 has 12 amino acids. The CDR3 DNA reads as TGTGCCAGCAGTTCACAGGGAGTCGAGCAGTACTTC. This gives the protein CASSSQGVEQYF.

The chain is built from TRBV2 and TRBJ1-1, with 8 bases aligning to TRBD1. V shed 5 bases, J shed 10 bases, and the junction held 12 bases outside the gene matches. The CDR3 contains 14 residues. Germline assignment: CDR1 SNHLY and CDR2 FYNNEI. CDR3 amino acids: CASSLLQGQGRAFF. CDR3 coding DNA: TGTGCCAGCAGTCTTCTTCAAGGACAGGGAAGAGCTTTCTTT.

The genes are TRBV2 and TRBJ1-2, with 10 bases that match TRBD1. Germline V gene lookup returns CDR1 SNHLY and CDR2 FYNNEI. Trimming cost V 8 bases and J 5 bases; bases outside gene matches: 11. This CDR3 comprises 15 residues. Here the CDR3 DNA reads TGTGCCAGCCTAAGGGACAGGGGAGATAGGTATGGCTACACCTTC. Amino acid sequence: CASLRDRGDRYGYTF.

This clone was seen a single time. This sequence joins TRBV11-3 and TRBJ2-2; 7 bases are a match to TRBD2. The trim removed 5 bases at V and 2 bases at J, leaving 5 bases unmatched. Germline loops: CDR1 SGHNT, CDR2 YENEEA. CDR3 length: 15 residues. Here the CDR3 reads CASSPSGANTGELFF. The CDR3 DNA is TGTGCCAGCAGCCCCAGCGGGGCAAACACCGGGGAGCTGTTTTTT. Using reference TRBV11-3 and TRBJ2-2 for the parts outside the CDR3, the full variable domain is EAGVVQSPRYKIIEKKQPVAFWCNPISGHNTLYWYLQNLGQGPELLIRYENEEAVDDSQLPKDRFSAERLKGVDSTLKIQPAELGDSAVYLCASSPSGANTGELFFGEGSRLTVL.

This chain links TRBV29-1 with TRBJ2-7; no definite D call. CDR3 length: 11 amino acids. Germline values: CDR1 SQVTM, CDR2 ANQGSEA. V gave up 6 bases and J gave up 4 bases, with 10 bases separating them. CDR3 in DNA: TGCAGCGTCTCTCTCCGTTACGAGCAGTACTTC. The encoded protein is CSVSLRYEQYF.

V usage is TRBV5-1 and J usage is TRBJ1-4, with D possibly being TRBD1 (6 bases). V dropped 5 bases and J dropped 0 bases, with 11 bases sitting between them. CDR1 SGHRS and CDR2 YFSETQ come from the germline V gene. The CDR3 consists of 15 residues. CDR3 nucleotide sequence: TGCGCCAGCAGGGCAGGGGTTGCAACTAATGAAAAACTGTTTTTT. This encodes CASRAGVATNEKLFF.

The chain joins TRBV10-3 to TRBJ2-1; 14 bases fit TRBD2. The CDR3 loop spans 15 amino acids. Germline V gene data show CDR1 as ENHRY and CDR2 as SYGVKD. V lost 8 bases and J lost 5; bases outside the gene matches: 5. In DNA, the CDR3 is TGTGCCATCGGGACTAGCGGGAGAGGGAACAATGAGCAGTTCTTC. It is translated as CAIGTSGRGNNEQFF.

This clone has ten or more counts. Here the CDR3 DNA reads TGTGCCAGCAGCTGGACACAACAAGAGACCCAGTACTTC. It is translated as CASSWTQQETQYF. This rearrangement joins TRBV2 to TRBJ2-5; perhaps TRBD1 as D (5 bases). This CDR3 comprises 13 residues. Trimming removed 6 bases at V and 2 bases at J, with 10 bases between. Germline CDR1 is SNHLY and CDR2 is FYNNEI.

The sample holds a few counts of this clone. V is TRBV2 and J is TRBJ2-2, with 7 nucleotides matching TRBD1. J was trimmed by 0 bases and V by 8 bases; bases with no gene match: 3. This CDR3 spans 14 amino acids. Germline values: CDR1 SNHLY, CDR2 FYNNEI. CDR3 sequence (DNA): TGTGCCAGCGTGGGGACAGCGAACACCGGGGAGCTGTTTTTT. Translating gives CASVGTANTGELFF.

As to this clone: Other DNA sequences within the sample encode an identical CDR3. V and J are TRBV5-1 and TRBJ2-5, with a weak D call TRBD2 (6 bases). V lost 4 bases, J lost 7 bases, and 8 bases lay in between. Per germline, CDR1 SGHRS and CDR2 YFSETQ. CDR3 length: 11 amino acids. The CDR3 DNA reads TGCGCCAGCAGCCCCGGGGGGACCCAGTACTTC. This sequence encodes CASSPGGTQYF.

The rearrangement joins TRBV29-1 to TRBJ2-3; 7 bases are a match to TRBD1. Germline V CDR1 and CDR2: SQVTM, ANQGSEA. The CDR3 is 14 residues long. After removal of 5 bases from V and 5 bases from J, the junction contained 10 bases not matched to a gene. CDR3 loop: CSVSTGAWGDTQYF. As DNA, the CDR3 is TGCAGCGTTAGCACAGGGGCCTGGGGAGATACGCAGTATTTT.